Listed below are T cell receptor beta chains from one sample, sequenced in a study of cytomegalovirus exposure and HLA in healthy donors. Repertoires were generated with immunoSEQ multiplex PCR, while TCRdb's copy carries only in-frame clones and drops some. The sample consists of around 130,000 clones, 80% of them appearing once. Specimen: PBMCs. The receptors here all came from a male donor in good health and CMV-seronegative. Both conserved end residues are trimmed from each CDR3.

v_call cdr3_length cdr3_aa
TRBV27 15 ASSSPIQDRGSNEQF
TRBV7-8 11 ASSLGQEETQY
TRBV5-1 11 ASSLIRVEEQY
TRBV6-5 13 ASSLQGTGVKGYT
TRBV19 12 ASSVGRGNYGYT
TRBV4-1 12 ASSRGQGIYEQY
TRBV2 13 ASIFGRGSNYGYT
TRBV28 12 ASSFVQLDQPQH
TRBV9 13 ASSVSGTKLTEAF
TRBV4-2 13 ASSQSTGLAGVEF
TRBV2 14 ASSDGSGSRGNEQF
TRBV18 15 ASSPPDRASSTGELF
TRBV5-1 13 ASSPDPGGKQPQH
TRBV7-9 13 ASRQGGARTYEQY
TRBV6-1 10 ASSDHRGALF
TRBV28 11 ASSLFTAGELF
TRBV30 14 AWSVLGRGEFNEQF
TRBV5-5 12 ASSSPGSNQPQH
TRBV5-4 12 ASSLAATNEKLF
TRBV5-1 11 ASTVSSGYEQY
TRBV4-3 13 ASSQVLGEVSPLH
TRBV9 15 ASSVEWGGYNTGELF
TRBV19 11 ASSTGNQETQY
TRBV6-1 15 ASSGRGGHSPMDGYT
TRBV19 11 ASSDRGEQPQH
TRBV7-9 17 SSSSNRDREKGVNTEAF
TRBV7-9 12 ASSLDQGDAEAF
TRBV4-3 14 ASSQDLGQGADTQY
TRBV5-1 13 ASSPAGNAYEKLF
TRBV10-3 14 FQAEGGIRDNQPQH
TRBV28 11 ASLSPSTDTQY
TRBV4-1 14 ASSHLGLASYNEQF
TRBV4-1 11 ASSQVGIIEQF
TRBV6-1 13 ASSAWPSSGNEQF
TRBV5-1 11 ASSLSQAMEQF
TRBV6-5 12 ASSSGGATGELF
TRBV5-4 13 ASTVGTSGYNEQF
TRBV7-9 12 ASSLAGRGNEQF
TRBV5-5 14 ASSPPMTVYNSPLH
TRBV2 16 ASSYVRDELAGQYEQY
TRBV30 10 AWSVQGKTQY
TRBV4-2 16 ASSQDGTANSYNSPLH
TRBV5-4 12 ASSLAGTPYEQY
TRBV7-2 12 ASSLGQINQPQH
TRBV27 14 ASSLLAALGVREQY
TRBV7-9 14 SSSLELRGGADTQY
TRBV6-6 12 ASKTGGESYEQY
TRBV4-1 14 ASSPPRDSSSYEQY
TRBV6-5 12 ASSQRTGGQPQH
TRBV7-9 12 ASRSGQGTEKLF
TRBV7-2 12 ASIRGGENTEAF
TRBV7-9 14 ASRRGGGTRQETQY
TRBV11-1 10 ASSFGGSEAF
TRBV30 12 AWRTAIWANVLT
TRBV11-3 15 ASRTSGTGRANYGYT
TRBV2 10 ASKGVNQPQH
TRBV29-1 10 SVEGYGAEAF
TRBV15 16 ATSRFLKGVGARYEQY
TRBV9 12 ASNPTGYNSPLH
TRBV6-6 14 ASSYPPGTGGNTIY